This entry lists 10 T cell receptor beta chains sequenced from one sample in a study of Ad26.COV2.S vaccination and SARS-CoV-2 variants. Stated treatment: around 19 received Ad26.COV2.S at low or high dose, single or two shots; roughly 5 received placebo; per-sample allocation not given. Day 63 after the first vaccine or placebo injection was the time point for sampling. This table comes from immunoSEQ multiplex PCR, and its TCRdb copy is limited to in-frame clones, with some not included. The sample shows approximately 500,000 clones, 70% to 90% of them seen only once. The input for sequencing was peripheral blood, taken in a trial of Ad26.COV2.S vaccine versus placebo. These receptors originate from a person aged 18-65 years who received the Ad26.COV2.S COVID-19 vaccine or a placebo.

The V gene is TRBV29-1, the J gene TRBJ1-1; D uncertain. The CDR3 runs 13 residues. CDR1 is SQVTM and CDR2 is ANQGSEA in the germline V gene. Trimming pared 6 bases from V and 2 bases from J, leaving 13 bases between. The CDR3 DNA reads as TGCAGCGTCGGACGAGCAATAAACACTGAAGCTTTCTTT. It translates to CSVGRAINTEAFF.

This clone was detected only once. The CDR3 is CASSLGLGTGAYEQYF. CDR3 sequence (DNA): TGTGCCAGCAGCTTAGGTCTCGGGACAGGGGCATACGAGCAGTACTTC. V gene TRBV7-6 combines with J gene TRBJ2-7, with 10 bases lining up with TRBD1. In germline, CDR1 is SGHVS, CDR2 FNYEAQ. V lost 1 base and J lost 4; bases outside the gene matches: 7. The CDR3 sequence is 16 residues long.

This clone was observed a handful of times. The chain is built from TRBV4-3 and TRBJ1-5; 8 positions match TRBD1. The germline V gene has CDR1 LGHNA and CDR2 YSLEER. The V gene end was trimmed by 1 base and the J gene end by 9 bases; junction bases not matched to a gene: 17. The CDR3 runs 18 residues. For the CDR3, the DNA is TGCGCCAGCAGCCAAGGCTACGGACAGGGAAAGGATTATGGGCCCCAGCATTTT. The encoded protein is CASSQGYGQGKDYGPQHF.

The V and J genes are TRBV15 and TRBJ1-4; D remains unclear. The CDR3 runs 18 residues. Between the trimmed V and J ends, which lost 0 bases and 2 bases, there was a span of 16 bases. Germline V gene data show CDR1 as LNHNV and CDR2 as YYDKDF (reference sequence). The CDR3 DNA is TGTGCCACCAGCAGAGATGGTCCATCCCTTGCCACTAATGAAAAACTGTTTTTT. This gives the protein CATSRDGPSLATNEKLFF.

The V gene is TRBV6-2 or TRBV6-3, the J gene TRBJ1-3; D gene ambiguous. This CDR3 is 13 amino acids long. The germline V gene encodes CDR1 MNHEY and CDR2 SVGEGT. The V end lost 4 bases, the J end lost 2 bases, and 6 bases lay between the germline ends. The CDR3 nucleotides read TGTGCCAGCAGTTGGACGGCTGGAAACACCATATATTTT. Translated: CASSWTAGNTIYF.

J is TRBJ1-1 and V is TRBV9, with D possibly being TRBD1 (5 bases). The germline V gene has CDR1 SGDLS and CDR2 YYNGEE. The CDR3 is 17 amino acids. V was cut by 4 bases and J by 2 bases, with 21 bases left in between. CDR3 DNA sequence: TGTGCCAGCAGCCCCCCCCGCGCGGGACTCCTTAACACTGAAGCTTTCTTT. Translated: CASSPPRAGLLNTEAFF.

This clone was observed once. The chain recombines TRBV6-5 with TRBJ2-1; 8 bases align to TRBD1. V shed 6 bases and J 10 bases; nucleotides not matched to a gene: 5. Germline loops: CDR1 MNHEY, CDR2 SVGAGI. This CDR3 contains 12 residues. The CDR3 sequence is CASSRDRREQFF. The CDR3 coding sequence is TGTGCCAGCAGCCGGGACAGGCGCGAGCAGTTCTTC.

The genes are TRBV27 and TRBJ2-3; D unclear. Trimming took off 6 bases at V and 2 bases at J, with 15 bases between the two ends. The CDR3 is 15 residues long. The germline V gene encodes CDR1 MNHEY and CDR2 SMNVEV (reference sequence). This CDR3 is CASSSSLGPTDTQYF. The CDR3 DNA follows: TGTGCCAGCAGCTCCTCCCTAGGCCCCACAGATACGCAGTATTTT.

The rearrangement uses TRBV15 and TRBJ2-1, with 7 bases matching TRBD1. CDR1 LNHNV and CDR2 YYDKDF come from the germline V gene (reference sequence). Losses at the gene ends were 4 bases for V and 9 bases for J; bases not matched to a gene: 9. The CDR3 has 14 residues. CDR3 residues: CATSTITGTAEQFF. CDR3 bases: TGTGCCACCAGCACAATCACCGGGACAGCTGAGCAGTTCTTC.

The rearrangement uses TRBV6-5 and TRBJ1-3; unclear D gene. Germline CDR1 MNHEY, CDR2 SVGAGI. V was trimmed by 6 bases and J by 3 bases, leaving 12 bases between them. The CDR3 is 14 residues long. CDR3 nucleotide sequence: TGTGCCAGCAGCTCAGGAAGTGATGGAAACACCATATATTTT. The encoded protein is CASSSGSDGNTIYF.